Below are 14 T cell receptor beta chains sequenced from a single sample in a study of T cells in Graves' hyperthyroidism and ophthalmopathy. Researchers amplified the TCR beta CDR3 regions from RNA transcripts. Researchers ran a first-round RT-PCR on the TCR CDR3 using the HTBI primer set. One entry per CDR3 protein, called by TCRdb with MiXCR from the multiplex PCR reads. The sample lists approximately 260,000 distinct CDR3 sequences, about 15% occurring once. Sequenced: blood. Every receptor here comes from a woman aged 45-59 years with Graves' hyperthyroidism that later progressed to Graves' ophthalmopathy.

CDR3 nucleotide sequence: TGCAGTGCCCGGAGGGATACTGAAGCTTTCTTT. This codes for CSARRDTEAFF. The chain links TRBV20-1 to TRBJ1-1; D not resolved. V lost 6 bases, J lost 5 bases, and 10 bases lay in between. The CDR3 spans 11 residues. Per germline, CDR1 DFQATT and CDR2 SNEGSKA (reference sequence).

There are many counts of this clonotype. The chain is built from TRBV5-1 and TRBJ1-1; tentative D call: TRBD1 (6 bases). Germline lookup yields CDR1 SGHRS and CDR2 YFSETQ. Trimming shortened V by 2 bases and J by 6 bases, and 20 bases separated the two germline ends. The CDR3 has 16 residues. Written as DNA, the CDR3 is TGCGCCAGCAGCTTAACCACCGGGACATCAGTTGCTGAAGCTTTCTTT. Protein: CASSLTTGTSVAEAFF. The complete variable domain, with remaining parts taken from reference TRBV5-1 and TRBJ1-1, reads KAGVTQTPRYLIKTRGQQVTLSCSPISGHRSVSWYQQTPGQGLQFLFEYFSETQRNKGNFPGRFSGRQFSNSRSEMNVSTLELGDSALYLCASSLTTGTSVAEAFFGQGTRLTVV.

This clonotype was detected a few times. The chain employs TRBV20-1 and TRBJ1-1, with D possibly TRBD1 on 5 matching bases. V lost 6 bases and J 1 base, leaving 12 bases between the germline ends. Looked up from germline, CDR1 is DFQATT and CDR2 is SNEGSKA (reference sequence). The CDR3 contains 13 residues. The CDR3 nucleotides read TGCAGTGCCTCCTGGGGGGGGAACACTGAAGCTTTCTTT. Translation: CSASWGGNTEAFF.

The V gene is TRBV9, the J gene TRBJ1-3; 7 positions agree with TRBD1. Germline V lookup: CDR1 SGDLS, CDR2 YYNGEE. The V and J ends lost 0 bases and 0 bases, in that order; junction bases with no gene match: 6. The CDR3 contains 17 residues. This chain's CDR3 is CASSVGGGPLSGNTIYF. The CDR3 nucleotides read TGTGCCAGCAGCGTAGGAGGGGGCCCGCTCTCTGGAAACACCATATATTTT.

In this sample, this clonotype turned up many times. The CDR3 loop is CASSPYIARLLDEQYF. The CDR3 coding sequence is TGTGCCAGCAGCCCATATATAGCGAGGCTACTGGACGAGCAGTACTTC. V gene TRBV7-8 combines with J gene TRBJ2-7, with a tentative D call TRBD2 (5 bases). CDR1 and CDR2 (germline): SGHVS, FQNEAQ. This CDR3 spans 16 amino acids. With 5 bases removed from V and 5 bases from J, the gap between germline ends came to 22 bases.

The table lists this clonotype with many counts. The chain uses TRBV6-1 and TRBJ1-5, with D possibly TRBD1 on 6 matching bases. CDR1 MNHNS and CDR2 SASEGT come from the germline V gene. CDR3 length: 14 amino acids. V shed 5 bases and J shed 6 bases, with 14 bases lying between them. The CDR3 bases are TGTGCCAGCAGTACGAACGGGGGCACTCAGCCCCAGCATTTT. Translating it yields CASSTNGGTQPQHF.

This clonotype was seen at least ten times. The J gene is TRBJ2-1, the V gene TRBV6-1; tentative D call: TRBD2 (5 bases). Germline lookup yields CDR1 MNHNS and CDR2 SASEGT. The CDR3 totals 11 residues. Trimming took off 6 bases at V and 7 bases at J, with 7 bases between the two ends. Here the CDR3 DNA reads TGTGCCAGCAGGCGGGTAAATGAGCAGTTCTTC. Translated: CASRRVNEQFF.

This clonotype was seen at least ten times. In DNA form, the CDR3 reads TGCAGTGCTAGAGCAGCGGGTCAAGAGACCCAGTACTTC. Residues: CSARAAGQETQYF. The chain employs TRBV20-1 and TRBJ2-5; a possible D gene is TRBD2 (6 bases). CDR1 and CDR2 (germline): DFQATT, SNEGSKA (reference sequence). CDR3 length: 13 amino acids. The germline V and J ends were trimmed by 1 base and 2 bases, with 8 bases remaining between them.

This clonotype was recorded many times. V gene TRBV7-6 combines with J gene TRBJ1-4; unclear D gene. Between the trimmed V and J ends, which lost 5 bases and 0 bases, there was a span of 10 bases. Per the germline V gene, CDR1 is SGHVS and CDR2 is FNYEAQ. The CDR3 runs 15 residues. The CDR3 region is CASSLSVATNEKLFF. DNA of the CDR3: TGTGCCAGCAGCCTTTCAGTGGCAACTAATGAAAAACTGTTTTTT. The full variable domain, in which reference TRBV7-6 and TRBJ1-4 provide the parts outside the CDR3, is GAGVSQSPRYKVTKRGQDVALRCDPISGHVSLYWYRQALGQGPEFLTYFNYEAQQDKSGLPNDRFSAERPEGSISTLTIQRTEQRDSAMYRCASSLSVATNEKLFFGSGTQLSVL.

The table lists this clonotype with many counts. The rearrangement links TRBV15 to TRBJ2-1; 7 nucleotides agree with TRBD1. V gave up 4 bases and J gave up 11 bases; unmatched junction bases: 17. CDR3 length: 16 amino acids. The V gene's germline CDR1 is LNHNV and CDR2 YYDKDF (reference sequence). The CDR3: CATSTEGAPTMIQQFF. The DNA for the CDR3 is TGTGCCACCAGCACCGAGGGGGCTCCTACAATGATCCAGCAGTTCTTC. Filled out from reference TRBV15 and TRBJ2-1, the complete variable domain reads DAMVIQNPRYQVTQFGKPVTLSCSQTLNHNVMYWYQQKSSQAPKLLFHYYDKDFNNEADTPDNFQSRRPNTSFCFLDIRSPGLGDTAMYLCATSTEGAPTMIQQFFGPGTRLTVL.

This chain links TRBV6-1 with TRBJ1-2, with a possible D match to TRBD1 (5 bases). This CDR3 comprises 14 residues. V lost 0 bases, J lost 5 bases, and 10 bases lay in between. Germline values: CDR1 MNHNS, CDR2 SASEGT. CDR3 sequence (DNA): TGTGCCAGCAGTGAAGCGCGGGGACGGTATGGCTACACCTTC. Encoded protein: CASSEARGRYGYTF.

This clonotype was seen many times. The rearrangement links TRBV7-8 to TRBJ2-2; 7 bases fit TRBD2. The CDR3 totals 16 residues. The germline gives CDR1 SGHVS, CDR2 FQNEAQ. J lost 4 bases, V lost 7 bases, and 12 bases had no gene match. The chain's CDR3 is CASTLLALPGTGELFF. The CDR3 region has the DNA TGTGCCAGCACCCTACTAGCGCTCCCAGGCACCGGGGAGCTGTTTTTT.

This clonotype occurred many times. The CDR3 region has the DNA TGTGCCAGCACCTTCTCCGGGACTCAGCAGTTCTTC. This sequence encodes CASTFSGTQQFF. The J gene is TRBJ2-1, the V gene TRBV12-3 or TRBV12-4, with D possibly matching TRBD2 (6 bases). V was pared by 7 bases and J by 11 bases, with 15 bases between. The CDR3 is 12 residues long.

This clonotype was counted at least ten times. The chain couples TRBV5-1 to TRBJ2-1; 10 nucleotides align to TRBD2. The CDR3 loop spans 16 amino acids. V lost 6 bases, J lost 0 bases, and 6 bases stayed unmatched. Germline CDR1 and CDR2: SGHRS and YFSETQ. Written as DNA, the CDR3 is TGCGCCAGCATGGTAGCTAGCGGGAGCTCCTACAATGAGCAGTTCTTC. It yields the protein CASMVASGSSYNEQFF.